The 6 T cell receptor beta chains below come from one sample, sequenced in a study of T cells in Graves' hyperthyroidism and ophthalmopathy (dated by TCRdb to about 2019). Libraries came from multiplex PCR. Sequencing was carried out with an Illumina HiSeq 2000. TCR beta CDR3 regions were amplified from RNA transcripts. The TCR CDR3 was subjected to a first round of RT-PCR using the HTBI primer set and the Qiagen OneStep RT-PCR kit. In-frame beta chains were kept once TCRdb had trimmed the public reads at Q25 with fastp and called clones with MiXCR. Identical CDR3 proteins give one entry, which carries the most common genes and DNA. This sample holds under 550,000 distinct CDR3 sequences; around 13% were observed only once. About 4.9% of the sample rests with the top ten. The sequencing input was blood. All receptors come from a woman aged 18-29 years with Graves' hyperthyroidism.

The chain combines TRBV4-3 with TRBJ2-7, with 8 bases matching TRBD2. V gave up 4 bases and J gave up 5 bases; unmatched junction bases: 7. The CDR3 length is 14 residues. The V gene's germline CDR1 is LGHNA and CDR2 YSLEER. This chain's CDR3 is CASSRTSRVDEQYF. The CDR3 coding sequence is TGCGCCAGCAGCCGGACTAGCAGGGTTGACGAGCAGTACTTC.

This clonotype was found many times. V and J are TRBV3-1 and TRBJ1-2, with D unresolved. Trimming shortened V by 0 bases and J by 7 bases, and 9 bases separated the two germline ends. CDR1 and CDR2 from the germline V gene are LGHDT and YNNKEL (reference sequence). The length of the CDR3 is 13 residues. CDR3 loop: CASSQEVGVGYTF. The CDR3 bases are TGTGCCAGCAGCCAAGAGGTTGGGGTTGGCTACACCTTC.

This clonotype was detected ten times or more. V usage is TRBV20-1 and J usage is TRBJ2-7; the D call may be TRBD1 or TRBD2 (5 bases each). The CDR3 is 16 residues long. Germline-derived CDR1 and CDR2 are DFQATT and SNEGSKA (reference sequence). V gave up 0 bases and J gave up 0 bases, with 15 bases separating them. The CDR3 spells CSARDTRGTSSYEQYF. CDR3 in DNA: TGCAGTGCTAGAGATACAAGAGGGACCAGCTCCTACGAGCAGTACTTC.

This clonotype has only a few counts. The chain joins TRBV4-2 to TRBJ1-5; D may be TRBD1 (5 bases). This CDR3 is 19 amino acids long. Germline CDR1 and CDR2: LGHNA and YNFKEQ. The ends were cut back, 1 base at V and 0 bases at J, with 19 bases in the middle. The CDR3 nucleotides read TGTGCCAGCAGCCAAGGGCCCGGGGCGGAGACCTATAGCAATCAGCCCCAGCATTTT. It encodes CASSQGPGAETYSNQPQHF.

At least ten counts were recorded for this clonotype. The chain carries TRBV28 and TRBJ2-1, with 8 bases that match TRBD1. The CDR3 runs to 18 residues. V lost 1 base to trimming and J lost 2 bases; unmatched junction nucleotides: 10. Germline V gene data show CDR1 as MDHEN and CDR2 as SYDVKM. CDR3 nucleotides: TGTGCCAGCAGTTTATTCGACAGGGGACTCCCGGCCTACAATGAGCAGTTCTTC. Protein sequence: CASSLFDRGLPAYNEQFF.

The chain recombines TRBV4-2 with TRBJ2-7; TRBD2 matches 7 bases. In germline, CDR1 is LGHNA, CDR2 YNFKEQ. The CDR3 runs to 15 residues. V shed 4 bases, J shed 4 bases, and the junction held 10 bases outside the gene matches. The CDR3 loop is CASSPWASGWYEQYF. The CDR3 region has the DNA TGTGCCAGCAGCCCATGGGCTAGCGGTTGGTACGAGCAGTACTTC.